This T cell receptor beta chain was obtained from a study of blood T cells in healthy people across ages. A J-beta primer mix and a sample-barcoded 5' primer were used in a second PCR of roughly 7 to 12 cycles. TCRdb independently ran MiXCR on the 5' RACE reads; one entry per CDR3 protein. The sample has 600,000 or so distinct CDR3 sequences; roughly 21% are singletons. CDR3 size: 14 residues. CDR1 SGHTA and CDR2 FQGTGA come from the germline V gene. V lost 5 bases, J lost 5 bases, and 14 bases lay in between. The chain employs TRBV7-3 and TRBJ2-3; D possibly corresponds to TRBD2 (5 bases). This receptor was identified in a man aged 70-80 years in good health. The sample comprised blood. The CDR3 loop reads CASSSSGREDTQYF. In DNA, the CDR3 is TGTGCCAGCAGCAGCAGTGGGAGAGAAGATACGCAGTATTTT.